Below, 25 T cell receptor beta chains from the same sample are listed, as sequenced in a study of cytomegalovirus exposure and HLA in healthy donors. Both 60 Vbeta primers and 13 Jbeta primers went into the PCR. TCRdb's table, derived via immunoSEQ multiplex PCR, lists solely in-frame clones and lacks some. Among some 220,000 clones, approximately 84% were seen once, and the ten largest hold about 0.6%. Sequences were obtained from PBMCs. The receptor source for this set is a woman aged 35 to 49 in good health and CMV-seronegative.

This clone came up a few times. The rearrangement links TRBV6-5 to TRBJ2-2; D unresolved. CDR1 MNHEY and CDR2 SVGAGI come from the germline V gene. V gave up 5 bases and J gave up 7 bases, with 5 bases separating them. The CDR3 is 11 residues long. DNA of the CDR3: TGTGCCAGCAGTCATTTCGGGGAGCTGTTTTTT. As protein: CASSHFGELFF.

This clone has only one observation. The V call is TRBV19, the J call TRBJ2-1; 9 nucleotides line up with TRBD2. This CDR3 region has 14 residues. V gave up 1 base and J gave up 7 bases; unmatched junction bases: 2. Germline-derived CDR1 and CDR2 are LNHDA and SQIVND (reference sequence). CDR3 coding DNA: TGTGCCAGTAGTATAGGCCTAGCGGGGAATGAGCAGTTCTTC. This translates into CASSIGLAGNEQFF.

This chain uses TRBV18 with TRBJ2-4; 13 positions agree with TRBD2. CDR3 size: 19 residues. The germline V gene has CDR1 KGHSH and CDR2 LQKENI. Trimming at V came to 3 bases and at J to 5 bases, leaving 13 bases not matched to a gene. CDR3 DNA sequence: TGTGCCAGCTCACCCCTCTCTGGACTAGCGGGGGACCCGGAAAACATTCAGTACTTC. As protein: CASSPLSGLAGDPENIQYF.

The chain recombines TRBV10-3 with TRBJ2-7; D is unclear. The CDR3 loop spans 14 amino acids. The V end was cut by 0 bases, the J end by 3 bases, with 9 bases between. Germline V gives CDR1 ENHRY, CDR2 SYGVKD. The CDR3 region has the DNA TGTGCCATCAGTGAGTCGGCGGCATTCTACGAGCAGTACTTC. Translated: CAISESAAFYEQYF.

A few counts support this clone. The chain has TRBV2 and TRBJ1-3; D not certain. Between the trimmed V and J ends, which lost 5 bases and 4 bases, there was a span of 12 bases. Germline values: CDR1 SNHLY, CDR2 FYNNEI. The CDR3 covers 14 residues. The CDR3 spells CASSPNLAGNTIYF. CDR3 DNA: TGTGCCAGCAGTCCGAACTTAGCCGGAAACACCATATATTTT.

This rearrangement joins TRBV21-1 to TRBJ1-5; no check of the table's D call, TRBD1, against the DNA was made. TRBV21-1 is listed as a pseudogene. The CDR3 runs to 17 residues. The CDR3: CASSKANSRQINQPQHF. The DNA of the CDR3 is TGTGCCAGCAGCAAAGCCAATAGTAGACAGATCAATCAGCCCCAGCATTTT.

The chain joins TRBV4-3 to TRBJ1-1; D ambiguous. With 3 bases removed from V and 3 bases from J, the gap between germline ends came to 8 bases. The CDR3 has 13 residues. Germline CDR1 LGHNA, CDR2 YSLEER. The CDR3 spells CASSHGRHTEAFF. The CDR3 DNA follows: TGCGCCAGCAGCCACGGGAGACACACTGAAGCTTTCTTT.

The rearrangement uses TRBV2 and TRBJ2-5; 11 positions match TRBD2. V dropped 7 bases and J dropped 7; count of bases not matched to a gene: 8. Germline assignment: CDR1 SNHLY and CDR2 FYNNEI. The CDR3 runs 14 residues. The CDR3 sequence: CASTPLAGGGTQYF. The CDR3, as DNA: TGTGCCAGCACGCCTCTAGCGGGGGGTGGGACCCAGTACTTC.

This clone was counted between two and nine times. The genes are TRBV7-9 and TRBJ1-5; D gene unclear. CDR1 is SEHNR and CDR2 is FQNEAQ in the germline V gene (reference sequence). Trimming took off 1 base at V and 0 bases at J, with 13 bases between the two ends. CDR3 length equals 17 residues. The DNA for the CDR3 is TGTGCCAGCAGCTTAGGGTCCCCAGACTCTAGCAATCAGCCCCAGCATTTT. Protein product: CASSLGSPDSSNQPQHF.

The chain carries TRBV19 and TRBJ2-5; possible D gene TRBD2, 5 bases. The germline V gene encodes CDR1 LNHDA and CDR2 SQIVND (reference sequence). V was cut by 7 bases and J by 5 bases, with 11 bases left in between. This CDR3 has 12 amino acids. CDR3 region: CASKGVVETQYF. Here the CDR3 DNA reads TGTGCCAGTAAGGGAGTGGTGGAGACCCAGTACTTC.

This chain connects TRBV6-5 to TRBJ1-3, with D unresolved. Germline loops: CDR1 MNHEY, CDR2 SVGAGI. The V end was cut by 4 bases, the J end by 2 bases, with 12 bases between. The length of the CDR3 is 15 residues. This CDR3 is CASSFRREAGNTIYF. CDR3 in DNA: TGTGCCAGCAGTTTCAGACGGGAAGCTGGAAACACCATATATTTT.

A single count supports this clone. The chain uses TRBV7-3 and TRBJ2-3, with D maybe TRBD2 (5 bases). Germline V CDR1 and CDR2: SGHTA, FQGTGA. The V end lost 4 bases, the J end lost 4 bases, and 9 bases lay between the germline ends. The CDR3 has 13 amino acids. The CDR3 sequence: CASSSDFSDTQYF. CDR3 nucleotide sequence: TGTGCCAGCAGCTCGGACTTTTCAGATACGCAGTATTTT.

The chain has TRBV7-3 and TRBJ2-1; D may be TRBD2 (7 bases). Trimming cost V 3 bases and J 4 bases, with 13 bases left between them. Germline V lookup: CDR1 SGHTA, CDR2 FQGTGA. The CDR3 is 15 amino acids. For the CDR3, the DNA is TGTGCCAGCAGCTTGGGAGGGGGTGATTACAATGAGCAGTTCTTC. Translating it yields CASSLGGGDYNEQFF.

This chain joins TRBV4-3 and TRBJ2-2, with a tentative D call TRBD1 (6 bases). The CDR3 contains 15 residues. CDR1 and CDR2 (germline): LGHNA, YSLEER. Trimming took off 0 bases at V and 4 bases at J, with 9 bases between the two ends. This chain's CDR3 is CASSQEGRGTGELFF. The CDR3 bases are TGCGCCAGCAGCCAAGAGGGCAGGGGCACCGGGGAGCTGTTTTTT.

For the CDR3, the DNA is TGTGCCATCACCCGGGACAGCTCTAACTATGGCTACACCTTC. Translating it yields CAITRDSSNYGYTF. The chain recombines TRBV10-3 with TRBJ1-2; 7 bases align to TRBD1. CDR1 and CDR2 from the germline V gene are ENHRY and SYGVKD. After removal of 7 bases from V and 0 bases from J, the junction contained 5 bases not matched to a gene. The CDR3 sequence is 14 residues long.

The chain uses TRBV4-2 and TRBJ2-5; D ambiguous. CDR3 length equals 14 residues. The V gene's germline CDR1 is LGHNA and CDR2 YNFKEQ. Trimming left V 0 bases short and J 0 bases short, with 5 bases between. The CDR3 reads CASSQETHQETQYF. CDR3 DNA: TGTGCCAGCAGCCAAGAGACTCACCAAGAGACCCAGTACTTC.

The CDR3 loop reads CAWSTGQPQHF. The DNA of the CDR3 is TGTGCCTGGAGTACGGGTCAGCCCCAGCATTTT. The chain carries TRBV30 and TRBJ1-5; D not certain. The CDR3 is made up of 11 amino acids. V was pared by 2 bases and J by 6 bases, with 5 bases between. The germline CDR1 and CDR2 sequences are GTSNPN and SVGIG (reference sequence).

The V call is TRBV5-4, the J call TRBJ1-1; 7 positions agree with TRBD1. Trimming removed 7 bases from V and 1 base from J; junction bases left unmatched: 4. This CDR3 has 13 residues. Germline assignment: CDR1 SGHNT and CDR2 YYREEE (reference sequence). The CDR3 DNA is TGTGCCAGCGGGACAGCAAGGAACACTGAAGCTTTCTTT. Translated: CASGTARNTEAFF.

The chain links TRBV6-4 to TRBJ2-5; TRBD1 agrees at 8 bases. The J segment lost 7 bases and the V segment lost 3 bases, leaving 4 bases of the junction unmatched. Looked up from germline, CDR1 is MRHNA and CDR2 is SNTAGT. The CDR3 is 13 amino acids. CDR3 in DNA: TGTGCCAGCAGTGAATCGACAGGGGCGACCCAGTACTTC. It codes for CASSESTGATQYF.

The chain has TRBV11-2 and TRBJ2-1; 7 nucleotides agree with TRBD1. V lost 2 bases to trimming and J lost 5 bases; unmatched junction nucleotides: 6. The germline V gene has CDR1 SGHAT and CDR2 FQNNGV. The length of the CDR3 is 15 residues. CDR3 sequence (DNA): TGTGCCAGCAGCTTATTACGGACAGGCAACAATGAGCAGTTCTTC. This gives the protein CASSLLRTGNNEQFF.

This clone came up a few times. V usage is TRBV6-5 and J usage is TRBJ2-2; D remains ambiguous. The CDR3 consists of 12 residues. Germline V gene data show CDR1 as MNHEY and CDR2 as SVGAGI. V lost 2 bases and J 6 bases, leaving 4 bases between the germline ends. The CDR3 here is CASSYRAGELFF. In DNA form, the CDR3 reads TGTGCCAGCAGTTACCGGGCCGGGGAGCTGTTTTTT.

This clone was counted a few times. V and J are TRBV5-1 and TRBJ2-1, with TRBD1 as a possible D gene (5 bases). The CDR3 covers 15 residues. Germline-derived CDR1 and CDR2 are SGHRS and YFSETQ. The ends were cut back, 5 bases at V and 8 bases at J, with 20 bases in the middle. The CDR3 spells CASRTSGRAKDEQFF. The CDR3 DNA follows: TGCGCCAGCAGAACCTCGGGCAGGGCCAAGGATGAGCAGTTCTTC.

The chain uses TRBV2 and TRBJ1-5, with 7 bases fitting TRBD1. V was clipped by 3 bases and J by 5 bases; unmatched bases: 4. The CDR3 has 14 residues. CDR1 and CDR2 from the germline V gene are SNHLY and FYNNEI. The CDR3 nucleotides read TGTGCCAGCAGTGATGACAGGGCTGATCAGCCCCAGCATTTT. Translation gives CASSDDRADQPQHF. The whole variable domain, filled in from reference TRBV2 and TRBJ1-5, reads EPEVTQTPSHQVTQMGQEVILRCVPISNHLYFYWYRQILGQKVEFLVSFYNNEISEKSEIFDDQFSVERPDGSNFTLKIRSTKLEDSAMYFCASSDDRADQPQHFGDGTRLSIL.

The J gene is TRBJ2-3, the V gene TRBV7-9; 8 bases are a match to TRBD1. Germline V lookup: CDR1 SEHNR, CDR2 FQNEAQ (reference sequence). CDR3 length equals 14 residues. Trimming cost V 4 bases and J 4 bases; bases outside gene matches: 4. The CDR3 nucleotides read TGTGCCAGCAGCTGGACAGGGAGGCCAGATACGCAGTATTTT. It codes for CASSWTGRPDTQYF.

The chain joins TRBV5-1 to TRBJ2-1, with D perhaps matching TRBD1 (6 bases). The germline CDR1 and CDR2 sequences are SGHRS and YFSETQ. This CDR3 has 16 amino acids. The germline V and J ends were trimmed by 1 base and 0 bases, with 11 bases remaining between them. The DNA of the CDR3 is TGCGCCAGCAGCTTGATACAGGGAAGCTCCTACAATGAGCAGTTCTTC. Translated: CASSLIQGSSYNEQFF. Supplemented by reference TRBV5-1 and TRBJ2-1, the full variable domain reads KAGVTQTPRYLIKTRGQQVTLSCSPISGHRSVSWYQQTPGQGLQFLFEYFSETQRNKGNFPGRFSGRQFSNSRSEMNVSTLELGDSALYLCASSLIQGSSYNEQFFGPGTRLTVL.